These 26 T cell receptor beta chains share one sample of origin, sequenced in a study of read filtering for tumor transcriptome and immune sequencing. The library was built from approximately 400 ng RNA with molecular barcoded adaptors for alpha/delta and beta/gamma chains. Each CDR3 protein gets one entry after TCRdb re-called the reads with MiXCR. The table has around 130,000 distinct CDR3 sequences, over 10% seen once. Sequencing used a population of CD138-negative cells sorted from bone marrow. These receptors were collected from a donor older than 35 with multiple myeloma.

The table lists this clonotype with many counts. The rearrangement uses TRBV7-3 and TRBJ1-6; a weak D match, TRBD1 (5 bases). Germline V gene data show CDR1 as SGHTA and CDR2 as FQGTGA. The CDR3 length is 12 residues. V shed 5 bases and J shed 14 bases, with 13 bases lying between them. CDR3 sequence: CASSPPGGSLHF. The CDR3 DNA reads TGTGCCAGCAGCCCCCCGGGGGGATCCCTCCACTTT.

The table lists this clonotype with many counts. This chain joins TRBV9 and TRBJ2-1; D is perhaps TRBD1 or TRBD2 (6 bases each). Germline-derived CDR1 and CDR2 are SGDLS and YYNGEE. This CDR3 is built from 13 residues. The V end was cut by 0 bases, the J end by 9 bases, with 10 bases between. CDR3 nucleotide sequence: TGTGCCAGCAGCGTAGCACAGGGAGGTGAGCAGTTCTTC. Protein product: CASSVAQGGEQFF.

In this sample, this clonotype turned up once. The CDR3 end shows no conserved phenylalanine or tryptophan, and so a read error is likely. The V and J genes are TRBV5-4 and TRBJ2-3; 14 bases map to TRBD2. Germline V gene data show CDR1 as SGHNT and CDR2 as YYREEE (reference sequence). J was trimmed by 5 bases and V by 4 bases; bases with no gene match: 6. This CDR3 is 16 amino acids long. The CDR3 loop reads CASSVGLAGVRDTQYS. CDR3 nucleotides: TGTGCCAGCAGCGTGGGACTAGCGGGAGTCCGAGATACGCAGTATTCT.

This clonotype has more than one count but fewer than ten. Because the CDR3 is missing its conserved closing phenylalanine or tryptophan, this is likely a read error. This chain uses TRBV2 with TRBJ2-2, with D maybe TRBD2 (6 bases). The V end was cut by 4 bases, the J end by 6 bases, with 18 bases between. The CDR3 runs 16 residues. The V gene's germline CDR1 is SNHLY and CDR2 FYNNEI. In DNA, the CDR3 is TGTGCCAGCAGTGTACATGCGTCTAGCGTTTCCGGGGAGCTGTTTTCT. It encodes CASSVHASSVSGELFS.

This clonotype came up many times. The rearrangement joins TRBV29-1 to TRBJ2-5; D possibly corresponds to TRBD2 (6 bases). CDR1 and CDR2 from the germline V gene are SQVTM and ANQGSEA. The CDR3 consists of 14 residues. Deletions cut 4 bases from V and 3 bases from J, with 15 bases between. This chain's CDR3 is CSVVYTSFKETQYF. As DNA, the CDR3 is TGCAGCGTTGTTTATACTAGCTTCAAAGAGACCCAGTACTTC. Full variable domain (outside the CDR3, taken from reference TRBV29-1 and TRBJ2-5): SAVISQKPSRDICQRGTSLTIQCQVDSQVTMMFWYRQQPGQSLTLIATANQGSEATYESGFVIDKFPISRPNLTFSTLTVSNMSPEDSSIYLCSVVYTSFKETQYFGPGTRLLVL.

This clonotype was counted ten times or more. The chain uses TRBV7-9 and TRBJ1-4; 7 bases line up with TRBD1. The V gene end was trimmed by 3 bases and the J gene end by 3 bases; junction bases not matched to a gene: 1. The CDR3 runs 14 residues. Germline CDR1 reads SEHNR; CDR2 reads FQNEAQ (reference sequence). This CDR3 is CASSFTGANEKLFF. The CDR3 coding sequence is TGTGCCAGCAGCTTCACAGGGGCTAATGAAAAACTGTTTTTT.

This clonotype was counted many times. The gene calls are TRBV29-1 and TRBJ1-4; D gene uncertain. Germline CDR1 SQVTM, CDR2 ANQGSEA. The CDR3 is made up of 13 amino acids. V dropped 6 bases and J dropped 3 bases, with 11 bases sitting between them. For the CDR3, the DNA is TGCAGCGTCCGGACCGATTCTAATGAAAAACTGTTTTTT. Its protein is CSVRTDSNEKLFF.

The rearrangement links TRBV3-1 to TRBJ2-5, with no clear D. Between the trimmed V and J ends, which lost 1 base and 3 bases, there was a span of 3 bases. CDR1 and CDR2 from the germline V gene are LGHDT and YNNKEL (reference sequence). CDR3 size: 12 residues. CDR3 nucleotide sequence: TGTGCCAGCAGCCAAGCTGAAGAGACCCAGTACTTC. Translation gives CASSQAEETQYF.

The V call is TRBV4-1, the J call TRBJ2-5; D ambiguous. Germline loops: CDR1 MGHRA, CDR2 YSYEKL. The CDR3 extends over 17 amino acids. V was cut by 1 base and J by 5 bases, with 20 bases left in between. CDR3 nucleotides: TGCGCCAGCAGCCAAGTCCAAATCGGTGTAAGGGCCGAGACCCAGTACTTC. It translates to CASSQVQIGVRAETQYF.

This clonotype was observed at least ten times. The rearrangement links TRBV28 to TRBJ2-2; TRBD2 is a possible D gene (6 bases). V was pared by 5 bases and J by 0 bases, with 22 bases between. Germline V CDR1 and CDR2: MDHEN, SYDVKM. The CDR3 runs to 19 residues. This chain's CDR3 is CASSKDYHLSLANTGELFF. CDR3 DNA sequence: TGTGCCAGCAGTAAGGACTACCACCTCTCCTTAGCGAACACCGGGGAGCTGTTTTTT.

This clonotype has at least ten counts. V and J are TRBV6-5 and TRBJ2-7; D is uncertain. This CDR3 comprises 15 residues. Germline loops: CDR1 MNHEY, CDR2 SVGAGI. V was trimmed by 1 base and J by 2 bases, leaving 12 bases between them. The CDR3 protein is CASSYFGKRPYEQYF. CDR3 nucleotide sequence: TGTGCCAGCAGTTACTTCGGCAAAAGACCCTACGAGCAGTACTTC.

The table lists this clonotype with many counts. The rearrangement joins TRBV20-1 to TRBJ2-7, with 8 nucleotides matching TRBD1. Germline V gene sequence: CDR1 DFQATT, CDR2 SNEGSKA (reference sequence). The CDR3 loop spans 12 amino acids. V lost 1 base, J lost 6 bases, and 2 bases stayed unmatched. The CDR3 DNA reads TGCAGTGCTAGAGGACAGGGGCGCGAGCAGTACTTC. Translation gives CSARGQGREQYF.

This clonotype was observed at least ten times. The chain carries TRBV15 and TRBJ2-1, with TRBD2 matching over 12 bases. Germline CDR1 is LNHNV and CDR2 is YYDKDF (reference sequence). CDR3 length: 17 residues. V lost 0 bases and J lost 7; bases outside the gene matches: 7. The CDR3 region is CATSREASGRAGNEQFF. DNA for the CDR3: TGTGCCACCAGCAGAGAGGCTAGCGGGAGGGCCGGTAATGAGCAGTTCTTC.

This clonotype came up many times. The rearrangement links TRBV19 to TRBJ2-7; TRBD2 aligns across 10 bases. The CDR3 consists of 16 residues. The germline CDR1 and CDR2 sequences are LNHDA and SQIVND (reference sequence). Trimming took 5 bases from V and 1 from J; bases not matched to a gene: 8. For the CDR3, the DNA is TGTGCCAGTAGTCACTCAGCGGGAGGGCGATCCTACGAGCAGTACTTC. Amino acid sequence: CASSHSAGGRSYEQYF.

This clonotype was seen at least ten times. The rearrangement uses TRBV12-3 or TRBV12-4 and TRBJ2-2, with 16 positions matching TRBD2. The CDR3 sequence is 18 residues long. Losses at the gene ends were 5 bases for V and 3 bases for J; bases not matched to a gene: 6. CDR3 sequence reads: CASSRGLAGGPYTGELFF. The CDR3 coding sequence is TGTGCCAGCAGTAGGGGACTAGCGGGAGGGCCCTACACCGGGGAGCTGTTTTTT.

CDR3 loop: CASSLQGALTGANVLTF. CDR3 bases: TGTGCCAGCAGTTTACAGGGGGCGCTAACTGGGGCCAACGTCCTGACTTTC. The J gene is TRBJ2-6, the V gene TRBV27, with 8 bases that match TRBD1. This CDR3 region has 17 residues. Trimming cost V 2 bases and J 2 bases; bases outside gene matches: 5. Per germline, CDR1 MNHEY and CDR2 SMNVEV (reference sequence).

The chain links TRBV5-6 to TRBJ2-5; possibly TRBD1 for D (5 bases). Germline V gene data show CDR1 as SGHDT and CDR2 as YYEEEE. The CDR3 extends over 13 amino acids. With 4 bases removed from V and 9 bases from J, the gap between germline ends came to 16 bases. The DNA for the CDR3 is TGTGCCAGCAGCAGGGGCGATCGTGAGGCCCAGTACTTC. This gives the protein CASSRGDREAQYF.

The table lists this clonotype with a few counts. The CDR3 sequence is CSIRLDANTGELFF. The CDR3, as DNA: TGCAGCATAAGACTAGACGCGAACACCGGGGAGCTGTTTTTT. The rearrangement joins TRBV29-1 to TRBJ2-2; D is possibly TRBD2 (6 bases). The V and J ends lost 8 bases and 0 bases respectively, with 13 bases between them. Germline lookup yields CDR1 SQVTM and CDR2 ANQGSEA. This CDR3 spans 14 amino acids.

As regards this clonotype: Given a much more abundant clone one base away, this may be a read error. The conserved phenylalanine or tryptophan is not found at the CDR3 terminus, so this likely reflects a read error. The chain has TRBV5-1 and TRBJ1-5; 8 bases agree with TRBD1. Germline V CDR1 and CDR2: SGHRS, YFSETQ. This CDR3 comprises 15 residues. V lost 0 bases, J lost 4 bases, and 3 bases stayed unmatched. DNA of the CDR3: TGCGCCAGCAGCTTGGGGGACAGGAGTAATCAGCCCCAGCATCTT. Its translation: CASSLGDRSNQPQHL.

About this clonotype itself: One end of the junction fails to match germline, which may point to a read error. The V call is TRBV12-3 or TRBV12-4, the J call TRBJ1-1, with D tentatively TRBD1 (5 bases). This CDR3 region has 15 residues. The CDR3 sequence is CASCLGVGLNTEAFF. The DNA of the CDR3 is TGTGCCAGCTGTTTAGGGGTCGGATTGAACACTGAAGCTTTCTTT.

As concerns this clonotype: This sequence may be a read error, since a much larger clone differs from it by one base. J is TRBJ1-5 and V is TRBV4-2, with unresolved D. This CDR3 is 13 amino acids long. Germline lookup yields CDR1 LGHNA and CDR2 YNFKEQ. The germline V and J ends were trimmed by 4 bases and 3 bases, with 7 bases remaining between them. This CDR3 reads CASSRDFNQPQHF. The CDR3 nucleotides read TGTGCCAGCAGCCGAGATTTCAATCAGCCCCAGCATTTT.

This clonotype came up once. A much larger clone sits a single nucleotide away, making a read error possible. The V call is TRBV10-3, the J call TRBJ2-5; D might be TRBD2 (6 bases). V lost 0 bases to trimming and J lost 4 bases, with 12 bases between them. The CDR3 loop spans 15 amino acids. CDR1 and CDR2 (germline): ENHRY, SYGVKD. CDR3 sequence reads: CAISESAGIGETQYF. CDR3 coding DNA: TGTGCCATCAGTGAGTCGGCGGGGATTGGAGAGACCCAGTACTTC.

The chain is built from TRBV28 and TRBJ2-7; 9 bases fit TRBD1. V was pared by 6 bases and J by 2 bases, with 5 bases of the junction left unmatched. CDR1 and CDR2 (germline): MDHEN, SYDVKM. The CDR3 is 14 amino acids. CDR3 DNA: TGTGCCAGCAGAACGGGACAGGGCCCCTACGAGCAGTACTTC. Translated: CASRTGQGPYEQYF.

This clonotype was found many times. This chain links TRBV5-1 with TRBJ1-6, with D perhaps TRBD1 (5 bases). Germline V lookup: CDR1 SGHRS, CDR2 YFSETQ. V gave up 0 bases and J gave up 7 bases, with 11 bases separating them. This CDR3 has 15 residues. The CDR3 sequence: CASSLAAGTNSPLHF. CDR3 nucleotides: TGCGCCAGCAGCTTGGCGGCAGGGACGAATTCACCCCTCCACTTT. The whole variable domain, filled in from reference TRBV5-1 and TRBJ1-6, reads KAGVTQTPRYLIKTRGQQVTLSCSPISGHRSVSWYQQTPGQGLQFLFEYFSETQRNKGNFPGRFSGRQFSNSRSEMNVSTLELGDSALYLCASSLAAGTNSPLHFGNGTRLTVT.

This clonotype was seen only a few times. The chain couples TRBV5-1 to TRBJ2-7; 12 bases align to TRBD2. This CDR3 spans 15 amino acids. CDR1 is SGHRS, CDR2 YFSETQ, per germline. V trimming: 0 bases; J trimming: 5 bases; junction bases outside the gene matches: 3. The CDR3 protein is CASSLVLAGGNEQYF. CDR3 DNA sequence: TGCGCCAGCAGCTTGGTCCTAGCGGGAGGGAACGAGCAGTACTTC.

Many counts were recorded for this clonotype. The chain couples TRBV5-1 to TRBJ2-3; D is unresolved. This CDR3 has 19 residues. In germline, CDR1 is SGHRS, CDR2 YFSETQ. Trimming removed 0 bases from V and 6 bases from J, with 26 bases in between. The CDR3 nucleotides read TGCGCCAGCAGCTTGGGCCTAACGTCCGACCCCCTCGGGTTCGATACGCAGTATTTT. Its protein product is CASSLGLTSDPLGFDTQYF.